This is a list of T cell receptor beta chains from one sample in a study of cytomegalovirus exposure and HLA in healthy donors. TCRdb keeps only in-frame clones here, not all; method: immunoSEQ multiplex PCR. The table has some 150,000 clones, just under 80% seen once; the top ten hold 1.1%. The sample was PBMCs. Receptors originate from a male donor in good health and CMV-seronegative. CDR3s include the opening cysteine and the closing phenylalanine or tryptophan. The order of the fields is V gene, D gene, clone size, J gene, CDR3 protein, CDR3 DNA. D genes are given only for firm matches. Not all rows give a size; the values are once, few, many and, for expanded clones, a class.

v_gene: TRBV30; d_gene: TRBD2; abundance: NA; j_gene: TRBJ2-5; CDR3aa: CAWSPPSGGQETQYF; CDR3nt: TGTGCCTGGAGTCCCCCATCGGGGGGCCAAGAGACCCAGTACTTC
v_gene: TRBV6-5; d_gene: TRBD1; abundance: NA; j_gene: TRBJ1-5; CDR3aa: CASSYSRGSQPQHF; CDR3nt: TGTGCCAGCAGTTACTCCAGGGGGTCTCAGCCCCAGCATTTT
v_gene: TRBV10-3; d_gene: NA; abundance: NA; j_gene: TRBJ1-2; CDR3aa: CAIYRTEVYGYTF; CDR3nt: TGTGCCATATACAGGACAGAGGTCTATGGCTACACCTTC
v_gene: TRBV9; d_gene: TRBD1; abundance: NA; j_gene: TRBJ2-2; CDR3aa: CASSVGRQGGAGGARDGELFF; CDR3nt: TGTGCCAGCAGCGTAGGTCGGCAGGGTGGGGCAGGGGGCGCGCGAGACGGGGAGCTGTTTTTT
v_gene: TRBV4-2; d_gene: NA; abundance: few; j_gene: TRBJ2-3; CDR3aa: CASSQAESSTDTQYF; CDR3nt: TGTGCCAGCAGCCAAGCGGAGTCAAGCACAGATACGCAGTATTTT
v_gene: TRBV19; d_gene: NA; abundance: NA; j_gene: TRBJ2-3; CDR3aa: CASSIGEARTDTQYF; CDR3nt: TGTGCCAGTAGTATTGGAGAAGCCCGCACAGATACGCAGTATTTT
v_gene: TRBV5-6; d_gene: NA; abundance: NA; j_gene: TRBJ2-1; CDR3aa: CASSLVDNEQFF; CDR3nt: TGTGCCAGCAGCTTGGTCGACAATGAGCAGTTCTTC
v_gene: TRBV6-1; d_gene: NA; abundance: NA; j_gene: TRBJ2-1; CDR3aa: CASEEGLASNEQFF; CDR3nt: TGTGCCAGTGAGGAGGGGCTAGCGAGCAATGAGCAGTTCTTC
v_gene: TRBV7-2; d_gene: NA; abundance: NA; j_gene: TRBJ2-3; CDR3aa: CASSSNGVPLIGQYF; CDR3nt: TGTGCCAGCAGCTCCAACGGGGTTCCCCTAATCGGGCAGTATTTT
v_gene: TRBV10-3; d_gene: NA; abundance: NA; j_gene: TRBJ2-3; CDR3aa: CAISESYPRVVSTDTQYF; CDR3nt: TGTGCCATCAGTGAGTCTTACCCCCGTGTAGTTAGCACAGATACGCAGTATTTT
v_gene: TRBV5-6; d_gene: NA; abundance: NA; j_gene: TRBJ1-3; CDR3aa: CASSRGGYGNTIYF; CDR3nt: TGTGCCAGCAGCCGTGGGGGGTACGGAAACACCATATATTTT
v_gene: TRBV19; d_gene: NA; abundance: NA; j_gene: TRBJ2-7; CDR3aa: CASSLQGFGVYEQYF; CDR3nt: TGTGCCAGTAGTTTACAGGGATTCGGGGTCTACGAGCAGTACTTC
v_gene: TRBV7-2; d_gene: NA; abundance: few; j_gene: TRBJ1-2; CDR3aa: CASSLARGGHYGYTF; CDR3nt: TGTGCCAGCAGCTTAGCGCGGGGGGGGCACTATGGCTACACCTTC
v_gene: TRBV19; d_gene: NA; abundance: NA; j_gene: TRBJ1-1; CDR3aa: CASSISYTEAFF; CDR3nt: TGTGCCAGTAGTATCAGTTACACTGAAGCTTTCTTT
v_gene: TRBV4-3; d_gene: NA; abundance: NA; j_gene: TRBJ1-3; CDR3aa: CASSQDAQASGNTIYF; CDR3nt: TGCGCCAGCAGCCAAGACGCACAGGCCTCTGGAAACACCATATATTTT
v_gene: TRBV7-2; d_gene: NA; abundance: NA; j_gene: TRBJ2-7; CDR3aa: CASSLSNPHEQYF; CDR3nt: TGTGCCAGCAGCTTATCTAATCCCCACGAGCAGTACTTC
v_gene: TRBV7-2; d_gene: NA; abundance: few; j_gene: TRBJ2-7; CDR3aa: CASSLDGGYSYEQYF; CDR3nt: TGTGCCAGCAGCTTAGATGGGGGGTACTCCTACGAGCAGTACTTC
v_gene: TRBV19; d_gene: NA; abundance: NA; j_gene: TRBJ1-2; CDR3aa: CASTGLQPNYGYTF; CDR3nt: TGTGCCAGTACGGGACTTCAACCTAACTATGGCTACACCTTC
v_gene: TRBV7-2; d_gene: TRBD1; abundance: NA; j_gene: TRBJ2-7; CDR3aa: CASSLTAGGNEQYF; CDR3nt: TGTGCCAGCAGCTTAACGGCAGGGGGCAACGAGCAGTACTTC
v_gene: TRBV4-2; d_gene: NA; abundance: NA; j_gene: TRBJ2-3; CDR3aa: CASSQGAGETDTQYF; CDR3nt: TGTGCCAGCAGCCAGGGGGCAGGGGAGACAGATACGCAGTATTTT
v_gene: TRBV6-5; d_gene: TRBD1; abundance: NA; j_gene: TRBJ2-1; CDR3aa: CASSYSGTGVNNEQFF; CDR3nt: TGTGCCAGCAGTTACTCGGGGACAGGGGTAAACAATGAGCAGTTCTTC
v_gene: TRBV11-1; d_gene: TRBD2; abundance: NA; j_gene: TRBJ2-1; CDR3aa: CASSFMHWAGGNEQFF; CDR3nt: TGTGCCAGCAGCTTCATGCACTGGGCGGGGGGCAATGAGCAGTTCTTC
v_gene: TRBV18; d_gene: TRBD1; abundance: NA; j_gene: TRBJ2-5; CDR3aa: CASSYPGQGKKETQYF; CDR3nt: TGTGCCAGCTCATACCCGGGACAGGGGAAAAAGGAGACCCAGTACTTC
v_gene: TRBV12-5; d_gene: TRBD1; abundance: NA; j_gene: TRBJ1-5; CDR3aa: CASGPGQGPNQPQHF; CDR3nt: TGTGCTAGTGGCCCTGGACAGGGGCCAAATCAGCCCCAGCATTTT
v_gene: TRBV10-2; d_gene: TRBD1; abundance: once; j_gene: TRBJ1-3; CDR3aa: CASSESRTGGFSGNTIYF; CDR3nt: TGCGCCAGCAGTGAGTCGAGGACAGGGGGTTTCTCTGGAAACACCATATATTTT
v_gene: TRBV6-6; d_gene: TRBD1; abundance: few; j_gene: TRBJ2-7; CDR3aa: CASEGQGPREQYF; CDR3nt: TGTGCCAGCGAGGGACAGGGTCCGAGGGAGCAGTACTTC
v_gene: TRBV5-6; d_gene: TRBD2; abundance: NA; j_gene: TRBJ2-5; CDR3aa: CASSSGLAATQETQYF; CDR3nt: TGTGCCAGCAGCTCAGGACTAGCGGCGACCCAAGAGACCCAGTACTTC
v_gene: TRBV11-2; d_gene: NA; abundance: NA; j_gene: TRBJ2-2; CDR3aa: CASSPRTGNTGELFF; CDR3nt: TGTGCCAGCAGCCCCCGGACGGGAAACACCGGGGAGCTGTTTTTT
v_gene: TRBV5-4; d_gene: TRBD2; abundance: NA; j_gene: TRBJ2-1; CDR3aa: CASSTGTSGVNGNEQFF; CDR3nt: TGTGCCAGCAGCACGGGGACTAGCGGGGTTAATGGAAATGAGCAGTTCTTC
v_gene: TRBV5-1; d_gene: NA; abundance: NA; j_gene: TRBJ2-3; CDR3aa: CASSSNLGGDTQYF; CDR3nt: TGCGCCAGCAGCTCCAACTTAGGGGGAGATACGCAGTATTTT
v_gene: TRBV5-1; d_gene: NA; abundance: once; j_gene: TRBJ2-3; CDR3aa: CASSPAGRGTDTQYF; CDR3nt: TGCGCCAGCAGCCCAGCAGGTCGAGGCACAGATACGCAGTATTTT
v_gene: TRBV4-1; d_gene: TRBD2; abundance: few; j_gene: TRBJ2-3; CDR3aa: CASSLGLARDTQYF; CDR3nt: TGCGCCAGCAGCCTGGGACTAGCGCGCGATACGCAGTATTTT
v_gene: TRBV18; d_gene: NA; abundance: NA; j_gene: TRBJ1-1; CDR3aa: CASSNGGNPEAFF; CDR3nt: TGTGCCAGCTCAAACGGCGGAAACCCCGAAGCTTTCTTT
v_gene: TRBV4-1; d_gene: TRBD1; abundance: NA; j_gene: TRBJ2-1; CDR3aa: CASSPSTGQEVNEQFF; CDR3nt: TGCGCCAGCAGCCCTTCGACAGGGCAGGAGGTAAATGAGCAGTTCTTC
v_gene: TRBV13; d_gene: NA; abundance: NA; j_gene: TRBJ2-2; CDR3aa: CASSLTAPGNTGELFF; CDR3nt: TGTGCCAGCAGCCTGACCGCGCCAGGGAACACCGGGGAGCTGTTTTTT
v_gene: TRBV14; d_gene: TRBD1; abundance: NA; j_gene: TRBJ2-7; CDR3aa: CASSPITNRGYEQYF; CDR3nt: TGTGCCAGCAGCCCAATAACCAACAGGGGATACGAGCAGTACTTC
v_gene: TRBV5-1; d_gene: NA; abundance: NA; j_gene: TRBJ2-5; CDR3aa: CASSLSEGGAKKTQYF; CDR3nt: TGCGCCAGCAGCTTGAGTGAAGGGGGGGCTAAGAAGACCCAGTACTTC
v_gene: TRBV7-9; d_gene: TRBD1; abundance: NA; j_gene: TRBJ1-1; CDR3aa: CASSRQGNTEAFF; CDR3nt: TGTGCCAGCAGCCGACAGGGGAACACTGAAGCTTTCTTT
v_gene: TRBV6-5; d_gene: NA; abundance: NA; j_gene: TRBJ2-5; CDR3aa: CASSYRGFGETQYF; CDR3nt: TGTGCCAGCAGTTACAGGGGTTTTGGGGAGACCCAGTACTTC
v_gene: TRBV7-2; d_gene: TRBD1; abundance: NA; j_gene: TRBJ2-1; CDR3aa: CASSSNPGQGKNEQFF; CDR3nt: TGTGCCAGCAGCTCAAATCCGGGACAGGGGAAAAATGAGCAGTTCTTC
v_gene: TRBV7-2; d_gene: TRBD1; abundance: NA; j_gene: TRBJ1-5; CDR3aa: CASSHGTALSNQPQHF; CDR3nt: TGTGCCAGCAGCCATGGGACAGCCCTCAGCAATCAGCCCCAGCATTTT
v_gene: TRBV7-9; d_gene: TRBD1; abundance: few; j_gene: TRBJ2-1; CDR3aa: CASSPQGTESYNEQFF; CDR3nt: TGTGCCAGCAGTCCCCAAGGGACAGAATCCTACAATGAGCAGTTCTTC
v_gene: TRBV4-3; d_gene: TRBD1; abundance: NA; j_gene: TRBJ1-4; CDR3aa: CASSQRDRGEEKLFF; CDR3nt: TGCGCCAGCAGCCAACGGGACAGGGGTGAAGAAAAACTGTTTTTT
v_gene: TRBV4-3; d_gene: NA; abundance: NA; j_gene: TRBJ1-2; CDR3aa: CASSQETLNYGYTF; CDR3nt: TGCGCCAGCAGCCAAGAGACACTGAACTATGGCTACACCTTC
v_gene: TRBV19; d_gene: TRBD1; abundance: few; j_gene: TRBJ2-3; CDR3aa: CATSADRDTDTQYF; CDR3nt: TGTGCCACCTCCGCCGACAGGGACACAGATACGCAGTATTTT
v_gene: TRBV7-8; d_gene: TRBD1; abundance: NA; j_gene: TRBJ1-2; CDR3aa: CASSLVTGGGYGYTF; CDR3nt: TGTGCCAGCAGCTTAGTGACAGGGGGAGGCTATGGCTACACCTTC
v_gene: TRBV9; d_gene: NA; abundance: NA; j_gene: TRBJ2-5; CDR3aa: CASSSPGLKETQYF; CDR3nt: TGTGCCAGCAGTTCTCCCGGACTGAAAGAGACCCAGTACTTC
v_gene: TRBV5-1; d_gene: TRBD2; abundance: NA; j_gene: TRBJ2-1; CDR3aa: CASSFSGGPGNEQFF; CDR3nt: TGCGCCAGCAGCTTTAGCGGGGGACCCGGTAATGAGCAGTTCTTC
v_gene: TRBV5-4; d_gene: TRBD1; abundance: NA; j_gene: TRBJ2-5; CDR3aa: CASSDPGQGARETQYF; CDR3nt: TGTGCCAGCAGCGACCCGGGACAGGGGGCGAGAGAGACCCAGTACTTC
v_gene: TRBV27; d_gene: TRBD2; abundance: NA; j_gene: TRBJ2-7; CDR3aa: CASSLTSGSYEQYF; CDR3nt: TGTGCCAGCAGTTTGACTAGCGGAAGCTACGAGCAGTACTTC
v_gene: TRBV7-9; d_gene: NA; abundance: NA; j_gene: TRBJ1-2; CDR3aa: CAGRQEAYGYTF; CDR3nt: TGTGCCGGACGACAGGAGGCATATGGCTACACCTTC
v_gene: TRBV19; d_gene: NA; abundance: NA; j_gene: TRBJ1-5; CDR3aa: CASLRESGQPQHF; CDR3nt: TGTGCCAGTCTTCGAGAATCGGGGCAGCCCCAGCATTTT
v_gene: TRBV4-3; d_gene: TRBD2; abundance: NA; j_gene: TRBJ2-3; CDR3aa: CASSRLAGGGGTDTQYF; CDR3nt: TGCGCCAGCAGCCGACTAGCGGGGGGAGGGGGCACAGATACGCAGTATTTT
v_gene: TRBV5-4; d_gene: NA; abundance: once; j_gene: TRBJ2-1; CDR3aa: CASSLARSYNEQFF; CDR3nt: TGTGCCAGCAGCTTGGCTAGGTCCTACAATGAGCAGTTCTTC